This T cell receptor (beta chain) was identified in a study of beta chain features in type 1 diabetes. Findings and limits, study-wide: Within each of all four CD4+ subsets, Type 1 diabetes patients had TCRB CDR3s that were moderately but significantly shorter.

Investigators reverse transcribed all isolated RNA, so they sequenced expressed TCRB transcripts. The data were produced by immunoSEQ multiplex PCR, yet TCRdb's version contains in-frame clones alone and is incomplete. Of roughly 230,000 clones listed, 11% are singletons. A few counts support this clone. Its target is unknown. The sequencing input was naive CD4+ T cells from blood. The sequence derives from a man aged 25 to 45 with type 1 diabetes.

As DNA, the CDR3 is TGCTACAGGGGAGAACAAGAGACCCAGTACTTC. It is translated as CYRGEQETQYF. The chain has TRBV29-1 and TRBJ2-5; 7 bases agree with TRBD1. The V gene's germline CDR1 is SQVTM and CDR2 ANQGSEA. The CDR3 has 11 residues.